The clone carrying this TCR beta chain came up a few times. No antigen is known for it. Per the germline V gene, CDR1 is SQVTM and CDR2 is ANQGSEA. Trimming took off 6 bases at V and 2 bases at J, with 11 bases between the two ends. The CDR3 has 12 residues. This table comes from immunoSEQ multiplex PCR, and its TCRdb copy is limited to in-frame clones, with some not included. The data contain around 81,000 clones, about 80% of them seen just once; the ten biggest clones take up 6.5% to 8%. These data belong to a study of OX40 agonist ivuxolimab in advanced cancers. Looking at the study overall: Three patients, one with hepatocellular carcinoma and two with cutaneous melanoma, responded partially.

Broader study findings: Antigen specificity remained undetermined for the expanded peripheral T cells.

The receptor was isolated from an adult with an advanced solid tumor such as melanoma, head and neck, liver or kidney cancer. This sequence joins TRBV29-1 and TRBJ2-7; possible D gene TRBD2, 6 bases. The sample in question was CD4+ or CD8+ T cells sorted from blood, obtained in a trial of the OX40 agonist ivuxolimab. The CDR3 nucleotides read TGCAGCGTCGTACCGGGAGCCTACGAGCAGTACTTC. This encodes CSVVPGAYEQYF.